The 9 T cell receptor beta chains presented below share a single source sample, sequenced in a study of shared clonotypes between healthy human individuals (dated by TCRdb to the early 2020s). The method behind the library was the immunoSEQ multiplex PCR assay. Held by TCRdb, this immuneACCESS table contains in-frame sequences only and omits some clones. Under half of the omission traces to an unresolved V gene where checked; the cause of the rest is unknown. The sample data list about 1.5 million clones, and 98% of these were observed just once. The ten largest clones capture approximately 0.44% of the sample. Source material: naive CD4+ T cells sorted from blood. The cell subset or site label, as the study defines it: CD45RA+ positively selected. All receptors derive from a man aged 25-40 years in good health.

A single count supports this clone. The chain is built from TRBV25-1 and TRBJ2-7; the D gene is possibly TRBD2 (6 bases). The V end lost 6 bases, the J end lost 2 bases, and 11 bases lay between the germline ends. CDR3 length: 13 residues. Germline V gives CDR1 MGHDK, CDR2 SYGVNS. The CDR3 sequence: CASSGGIAYEQYF. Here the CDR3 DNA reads TGTGCCAGCAGCGGCGGGATAGCCTACGAGCAGTACTTC.

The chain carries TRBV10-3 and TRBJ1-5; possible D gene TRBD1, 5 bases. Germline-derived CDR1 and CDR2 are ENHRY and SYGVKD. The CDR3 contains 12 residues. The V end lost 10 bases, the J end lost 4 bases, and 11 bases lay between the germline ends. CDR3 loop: CATQGRNQPQHF. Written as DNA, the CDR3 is TGTGCCACGCAGGGACGAAATCAGCCCCAGCATTTT.

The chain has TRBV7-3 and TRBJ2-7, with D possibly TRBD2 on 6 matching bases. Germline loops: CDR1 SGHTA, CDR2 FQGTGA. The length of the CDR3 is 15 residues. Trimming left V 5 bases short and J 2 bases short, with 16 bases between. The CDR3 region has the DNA TGTGCCAGCAGCCCCCGGAGGGCCCAAGCCTACGAGCAGTACTTC. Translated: CASSPRRAQAYEQYF.

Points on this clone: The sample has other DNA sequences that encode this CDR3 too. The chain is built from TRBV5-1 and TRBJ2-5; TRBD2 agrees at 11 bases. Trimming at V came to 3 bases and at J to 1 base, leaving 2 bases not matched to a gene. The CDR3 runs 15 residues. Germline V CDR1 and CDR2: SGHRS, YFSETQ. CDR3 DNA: TGCGCCAGCAGCTCACTAGCGGGGGTCCAAGAGACCCAGTACTTC. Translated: CASSSLAGVQETQYF.

For the CDR3, the DNA is TGCGCCAGCAGCTTGGTAGCGGGACAGGGTTCAGGAAAACTGTTTTTT. It translates to CASSLVAGQGSGKLFF. The chain has TRBV5-1 and TRBJ1-4; 9 nucleotides agree with TRBD1. V lost 0 bases to trimming and J lost 10 bases; unmatched junction nucleotides: 10. CDR1 is SGHRS, CDR2 YFSETQ, per germline. The CDR3 has 16 residues.

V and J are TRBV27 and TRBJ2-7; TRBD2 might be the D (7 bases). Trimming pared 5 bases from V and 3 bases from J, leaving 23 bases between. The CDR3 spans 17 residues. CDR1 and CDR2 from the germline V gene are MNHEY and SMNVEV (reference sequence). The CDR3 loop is CASSAQGMGLSDYEQYF. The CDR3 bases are TGTGCCAGCAGTGCCCAGGGGATGGGACTATCAGACTACGAGCAGTACTTC.

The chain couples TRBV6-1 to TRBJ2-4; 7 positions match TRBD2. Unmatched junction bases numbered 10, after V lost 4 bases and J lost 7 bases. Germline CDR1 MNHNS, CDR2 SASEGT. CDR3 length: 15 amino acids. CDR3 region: CASSGASGFGNIQYF. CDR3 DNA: TGTGCCAGCAGTGGTGCTAGCGGTTTTGGGAACATTCAGTACTTC.

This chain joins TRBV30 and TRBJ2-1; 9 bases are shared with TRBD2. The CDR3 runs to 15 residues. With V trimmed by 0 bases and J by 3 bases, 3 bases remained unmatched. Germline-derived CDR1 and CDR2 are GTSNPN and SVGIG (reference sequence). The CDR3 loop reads CAWSVLAGRYNEQFF. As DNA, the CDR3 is TGTGCCTGGAGTGTACTAGCGGGTCGCTACAATGAGCAGTTCTTC.

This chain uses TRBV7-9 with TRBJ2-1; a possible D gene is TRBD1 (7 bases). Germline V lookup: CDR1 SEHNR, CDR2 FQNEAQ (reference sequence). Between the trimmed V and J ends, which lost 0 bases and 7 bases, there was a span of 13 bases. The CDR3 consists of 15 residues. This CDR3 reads CASSLAVTGRNEQFF. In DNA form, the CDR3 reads TGTGCCAGCAGCTTAGCGGTGACAGGGAGGAATGAGCAGTTCTTC.